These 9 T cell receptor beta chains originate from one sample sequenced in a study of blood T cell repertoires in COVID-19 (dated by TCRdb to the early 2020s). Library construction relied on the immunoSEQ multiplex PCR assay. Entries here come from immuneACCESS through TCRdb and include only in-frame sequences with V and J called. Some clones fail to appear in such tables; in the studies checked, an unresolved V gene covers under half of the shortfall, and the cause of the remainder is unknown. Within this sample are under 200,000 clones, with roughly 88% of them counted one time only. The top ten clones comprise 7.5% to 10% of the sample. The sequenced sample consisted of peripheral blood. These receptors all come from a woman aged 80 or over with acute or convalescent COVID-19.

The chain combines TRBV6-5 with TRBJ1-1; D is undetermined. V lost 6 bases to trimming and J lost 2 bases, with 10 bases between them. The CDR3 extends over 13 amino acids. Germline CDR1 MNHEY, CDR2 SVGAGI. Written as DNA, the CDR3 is TGTGCCAGCAGCTCTCTAATAAACACTGAAGCTTTCTTT. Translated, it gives CASSSLINTEAFF.

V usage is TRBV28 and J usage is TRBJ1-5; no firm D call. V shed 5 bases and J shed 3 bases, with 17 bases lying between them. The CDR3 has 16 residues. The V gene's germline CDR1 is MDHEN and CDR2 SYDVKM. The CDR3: CASSPGGISHNQPQHF. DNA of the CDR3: TGTGCCAGCAGTCCGGGAGGGATCTCTCACAATCAGCCCCAGCATTTT.

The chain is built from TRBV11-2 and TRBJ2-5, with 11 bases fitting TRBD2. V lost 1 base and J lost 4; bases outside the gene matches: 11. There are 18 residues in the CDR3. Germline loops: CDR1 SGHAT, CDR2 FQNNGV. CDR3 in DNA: TGTGCCAGCAGCTTAGGGTCGAGTAGCGGGGGGGCGGGAGAGACCCAGTACTTC. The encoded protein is CASSLGSSSGGAGETQYF.

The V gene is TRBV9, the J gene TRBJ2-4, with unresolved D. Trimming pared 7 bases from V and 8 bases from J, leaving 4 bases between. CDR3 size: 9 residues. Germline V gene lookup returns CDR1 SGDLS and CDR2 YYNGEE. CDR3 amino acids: CASPDIQYF. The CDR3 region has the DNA TGTGCCAGCCCGGACATTCAGTACTTC.

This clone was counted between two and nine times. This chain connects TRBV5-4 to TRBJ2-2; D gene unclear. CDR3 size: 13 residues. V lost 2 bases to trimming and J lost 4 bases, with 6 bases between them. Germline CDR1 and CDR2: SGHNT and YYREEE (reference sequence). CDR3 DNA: TGTGCCAGCAGCTTATCCGGCACCGGGGAGCTGTTTTTT. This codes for CASSLSGTGELFF.

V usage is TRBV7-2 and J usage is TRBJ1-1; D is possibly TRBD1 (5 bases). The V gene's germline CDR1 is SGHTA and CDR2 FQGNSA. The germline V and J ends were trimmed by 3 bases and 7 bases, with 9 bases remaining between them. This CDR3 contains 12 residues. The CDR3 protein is CASSFYGGEAFF. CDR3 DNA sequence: TGTGCCAGCAGCTTCTACGGGGGTGAAGCTTTCTTT.

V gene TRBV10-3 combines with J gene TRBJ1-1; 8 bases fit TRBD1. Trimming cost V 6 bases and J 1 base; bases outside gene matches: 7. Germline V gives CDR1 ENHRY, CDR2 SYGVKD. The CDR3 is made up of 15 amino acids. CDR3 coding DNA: TGTGCCATCAGAGGGACAGGAGGAGCGAACACTGAAGCTTTCTTT. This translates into CAIRGTGGANTEAFF.

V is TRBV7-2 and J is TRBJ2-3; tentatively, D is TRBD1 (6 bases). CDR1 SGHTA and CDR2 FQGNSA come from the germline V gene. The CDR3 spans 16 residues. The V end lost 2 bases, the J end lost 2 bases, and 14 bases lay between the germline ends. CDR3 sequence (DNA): TGTGCCAGCAGCTTAAAGGGGTGGGGGCCCACAGATACGCAGTATTTT. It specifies CASSLKGWGPTDTQYF.

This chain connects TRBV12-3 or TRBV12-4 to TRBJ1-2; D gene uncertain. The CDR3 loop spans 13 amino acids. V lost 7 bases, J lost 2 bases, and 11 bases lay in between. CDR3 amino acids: CASTLQKNYGYTF. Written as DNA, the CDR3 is TGTGCCAGCACCCTACAGAAGAACTATGGCTACACCTTC.